This T cell receptor (beta chain) derives from a study of blood T cell repertoires in COVID-19. At the level of the study: Samples representing acute and convalescent COVID-19 were sourced from the United States, Italy and Spain. PBMCs, B-cell-depleted T cells, or T cells provided the cDNA or gDNA that made up the material.

Per the original data handling: Quantification of nucleated cells was approximated via reference gene primer amplification. Assay: immunoSEQ multiplex PCR; the TCRdb copy retains only in-frame clones and omits some. The D gene and trimming were derived from the DNA, and the V and J assignments and clone size from that table. The table shows some 200,000 clones, with approximately 87% occurring only once. The CDR3 spans 17 residues. Germline lookup yields CDR1 SGHDT and CDR2 YYEEEE. Trimming shortened V by 0 bases and J by 4 bases, and 19 bases separated the two germline ends. Sequences were obtained from peripheral blood. This clonotype was obtained from a woman aged 50 to 65 with acute or convalescent COVID-19. The chain links TRBV5-6 to TRBJ2-5; tentative D call: TRBD2 (6 bases). This CDR3 reads CASSLGPPGRMGETQYF. CDR3 DNA sequence: TGTGCCAGCAGCTTGGGGCCCCCAGGGAGGATGGGAGAGACCCAGTACTTC.